The 27 T cell receptor beta chains presented below share a single source sample, sequenced in a study of blood T cell repertoires in COVID-19. Clones were read by immunoSEQ multiplex PCR, and TCRdb kept only the in-frame ones, dropping some. The sample shows approximately 270,000 clones, under 95% of them seen only once. Sequencing was performed on PBMCs or T cells enriched from blood (not recorded which). These receptors all come from a man in his forties who had been exposed to COVID-19.

This clone was picked up a small number of times. This chain links TRBV4-2 with TRBJ1-5; 8 positions agree with TRBD1. Germline CDR1 is LGHNA and CDR2 is YNFKEQ. Trimming removed 1 base from V and 2 bases from J; junction bases left unmatched: 4. The CDR3 totals 16 residues. The CDR3 DNA is TGTGCCAGCAGCCAAGTTTTGGGACAGGGCAATCAGCCCCAGCATTTT. Amino acid sequence: CASSQVLGQGNQPQHF.

The genes are TRBV28 and TRBJ1-1; D unresolved. Germline values: CDR1 MDHEN, CDR2 SYDVKM. Trimming removed 5 bases from V and 4 bases from J, with 14 bases in between. There are 14 residues in the CDR3. The CDR3 coding sequence is TGTGCCAGCAGTCCCTTGGGGAGACCCACTGAAGCTTTCTTT. This encodes CASSPLGRPTEAFF. Looking up the rest from reference TRBV28 and TRBJ1-1 gives the full variable domain: DVKVTQSSRYLVKRTGEKVFLECVQDMDHENMFWYRQDPGLGLRLIYFSYDVKMKEKGDIPEGYSVSREKKERFSLILESASTNQTSMYLCASSPLGRPTEAFFGQGTRLTVV.

The chain links TRBV15 to TRBJ2-1; a weak D match, TRBD1 (5 bases). Per the germline V gene, CDR1 is LNHNV and CDR2 is YYDKDF (reference sequence). This CDR3 is built from 13 residues. Trimming cost V 1 base and J 9 bases, with 10 bases left between them. As DNA, the CDR3 is TGTGCCACCAGCAGAGTGCAGGGTACTGAGCAGTTCTTC. This translates into CATSRVQGTEQFF.

The rearrangement links TRBV30 to TRBJ1-5; no reliable D call. Trimming took off 0 bases at V and 0 bases at J, with 9 bases between the two ends. The CDR3 covers 15 residues. The germline V gene encodes CDR1 GTSNPN and CDR2 SVGIG (reference sequence). The CDR3 loop is CAWSVPGNSNQPQHF. The CDR3 DNA sequence: TGTGCCTGGAGTGTACCCGGGAATAGCAATCAGCCCCAGCATTTT.

The V gene is TRBV5-1, the J gene TRBJ2-7; 8 positions agree with TRBD2. The J segment lost 5 bases and the V segment lost 0 bases, leaving 10 bases of the junction unmatched. CDR1 is SGHRS and CDR2 is YFSETQ in the germline V gene. The CDR3 loop spans 16 amino acids. The CDR3 protein is CASSLVFREGSNEQYF. The CDR3 region has the DNA TGCGCCAGCAGCTTGGTTTTCCGGGAGGGTAGTAACGAGCAGTACTTC.

The V call is TRBV7-2, the J call TRBJ1-2; 11 bases are shared with TRBD1. The V and J ends lost 4 bases and 5 bases, in that order; junction bases with no gene match: 12. From germline, CDR1 is SGHTA and CDR2 FQGNSA. The CDR3 loop spans 17 amino acids. The CDR3 protein is CASSSPGQGALRYGYTF. Written as DNA, the CDR3 is TGTGCCAGCAGCTCCCCCGGACAGGGGGCGCTTCGATATGGCTACACCTTC.

J is TRBJ1-1 and V is TRBV2, with D perhaps matching TRBD1 (5 bases). Trimming shortened V by 6 bases and J by 4 bases, and 21 bases separated the two germline ends. The V gene's germline CDR1 is SNHLY and CDR2 FYNNEI. The CDR3 spans 16 residues. As DNA, the CDR3 is TGTGCCAGCAGCGGGTTGCGGGGCCTTCGGGGCACTGAAGCTTTCTTT. It codes for CASSGLRGLRGTEAFF. The whole variable domain, filled in from reference TRBV2 and TRBJ1-1, reads EPEVTQTPSHQVTQMGQEVILRCVPISNHLYFYWYRQILGQKVEFLVSFYNNEISEKSEIFDDQFSVERPDGSNFTLKIRSTKLEDSAMYFCASSGLRGLRGTEAFFGQGTRLTVV.

This clone has a single count. This rearrangement joins TRBV20-1 to TRBJ2-7, with D possibly matching TRBD2 (6 bases). This CDR3 region has 15 residues. Trimming took 3 bases from V and 2 from J, leaving 17 bases between them. Per germline, CDR1 DFQATT and CDR2 SNEGSKA (reference sequence). The CDR3 nucleotides read TGCAGTGCTAGTGATTGGCGGAGGGGAACCTACGAGCAGTACTTC. This sequence encodes CSASDWRRGTYEQYF.

V gene TRBV28 combines with J gene TRBJ1-5; maybe TRBD1 (5 bases). Deletions cut 4 bases from V and 0 bases from J, with 16 bases between. Germline V CDR1 and CDR2: MDHEN, SYDVKM. The CDR3 is 17 amino acids. The CDR3 coding sequence is TGTGCCAGCAGTTCCCGGCAGGGACTTTATAGCAATCAGCCCCAGCATTTT. This gives the protein CASSSRQGLYSNQPQHF.

The chain joins TRBV9 to TRBJ2-7; TRBD2 might be the D (5 bases). The CDR3 has 14 amino acids. The ends were cut back, 0 bases at V and 2 bases at J, with 9 bases in the middle. The germline V gene encodes CDR1 SGDLS and CDR2 YYNGEE. The CDR3 coding sequence is TGTGCCAGCAGCGTAGGGGAGTCTACCTACGAGCAGTACTTC. This gives the protein CASSVGESTYEQYF.

The chain combines TRBV28 with TRBJ1-6; 9 bases are a match to TRBD1. From germline, CDR1 is MDHEN and CDR2 SYDVKM. There are 16 residues in the CDR3. Trimming at V came to 4 bases and at J to 10 bases, leaving 11 bases not matched to a gene. Here the CDR3 DNA reads TGTGCCAGCAGTTCCGGACAGGGGTATGCTGTCTCACCCCTCCACTTT. Amino acid sequence: CASSSGQGYAVSPLHF. The full variable domain, completed using reference TRBV28 and TRBJ1-6, is DVKVTQSSRYLVKRTGEKVFLECVQDMDHENMFWYRQDPGLGLRLIYFSYDVKMKEKGDIPEGYSVSREKKERFSLILESASTNQTSMYLCASSSGQGYAVSPLHFGNGTRLTVT.

The genes are TRBV28 and TRBJ1-2; 12 nucleotides line up with TRBD1. CDR1 is MDHEN, CDR2 SYDVKM, per germline. J gave up 2 bases and V 5 bases, and 3 bases lay outside the gene matches. CDR3 length: 15 amino acids. This CDR3 reads CASSPGTGGNYGYTF. The DNA for the CDR3 is TGTGCCAGCAGTCCTGGGACAGGGGGCAACTATGGCTACACCTTC.

This sequence joins TRBV10-3 and TRBJ2-7; TRBD1 matches at 7 bases. The CDR3 is made up of 13 amino acids. After removal of 11 bases from V and 6 bases from J, the junction contained 13 bases not matched to a gene. Germline V lookup: CDR1 ENHRY, CDR2 SYGVKD. CDR3 amino acids: CAGKDRSTSEQYF. The DNA for the CDR3 is TGTGCCGGGAAGGACAGGTCCACCTCCGAGCAGTACTTC.

The rearrangement links TRBV30 to TRBJ1-1; 8 bases match TRBD1. The ends lost 3 bases at V and 5 bases at J; junction bases unmatched: 5. CDR1 GTSNPN and CDR2 SVGIG come from the germline V gene (reference sequence). CDR3 length: 13 amino acids. The CDR3 sequence: CAWSGQGRTEAFF. CDR3 DNA sequence: TGTGCCTGGAGCGGACAGGGTCGAACTGAAGCTTTCTTT. Together with reference TRBV30 and TRBJ1-1, the CDR3 gives the full variable domain: SQTIHQWPATLVQPVGSPLSLECTVEGTSNPNLYWYRQAAGRGLQLLFYSVGIGQISSEVPQNLSASRPQDRQFILSSKKLLLSDSGFYLCAWSGQGRTEAFFGQGTRLTVV.

The gene calls are TRBV4-1 and TRBJ2-1; the D is unclear. In germline, CDR1 is MGHRA, CDR2 YSYEKL. The V end lost 1 base, the J end lost 0 bases, and 13 bases lay between the germline ends. This CDR3 comprises 17 residues. The CDR3 sequence is CASSQGRPAISYNEQFF. Here the CDR3 DNA reads TGCGCCAGCAGCCAAGGGAGACCAGCGATCTCCTACAATGAGCAGTTCTTC.

The chain joins TRBV14 to TRBJ2-7; the D is unclear. Trimming took off 0 bases at V and 2 bases at J, with 14 bases between the two ends. This CDR3 is built from 16 residues. Germline V gene sequence: CDR1 SGHDN, CDR2 FVKESK. This CDR3 reads CASSQDRRLSTYEQYF. For the CDR3, the DNA is TGTGCCAGCAGCCAAGATCGGCGGCTGTCAACCTACGAGCAGTACTTC.

This clone turned up a few times. The CDR3 sequence is CASSQEQGAYNEQFF. CDR3 bases: TGTGCCAGCAGCCAAGAACAGGGGGCTTACAATGAGCAGTTCTTC. The chain employs TRBV4-2 and TRBJ2-1, with 9 bases lining up with TRBD1. The germline V gene encodes CDR1 LGHNA and CDR2 YNFKEQ. V lost 0 bases and J lost 4; bases outside the gene matches: 1. This CDR3 is 15 amino acids long.

This clone occurred a few times. The chain is built from TRBV30 and TRBJ1-6, with a weak D call TRBD1 (6 bases). This CDR3 has 14 amino acids. The ends were cut back, 3 bases at V and 7 bases at J, with 13 bases in the middle. Germline V lookup: CDR1 GTSNPN, CDR2 SVGIG (reference sequence). CDR3 residues: CAWREDQGNSPLHF. CDR3 bases: TGTGCCTGGAGAGAGGACCAGGGGAATTCACCCCTCCACTTT.

The rearrangement links TRBV5-1 to TRBJ2-3; a possible D gene is TRBD1 (6 bases). Germline CDR1 SGHRS, CDR2 YFSETQ. V was clipped by 5 bases and J by 5 bases, with 12 bases between them. This CDR3 is built from 13 residues. Here the CDR3 DNA reads TGCGCCAGCAGGTTCGGCAGGGGAGATACGCAGTATTTT. Amino acids: CASRFGRGDTQYF.

A word on this clone: This sample includes further DNA sequences coding for the same CDR3. The rearrangement joins TRBV29-1 to TRBJ1-1; 7 nucleotides agree with TRBD1. Trimming took 4 bases from V and 1 from J; bases not matched to a gene: 3. The CDR3 consists of 13 residues. Germline V gives CDR1 SQVTM, CDR2 ANQGSEA. CDR3 residues: CSVVDRANTEAFF. In nucleotides, the CDR3 is TGCAGCGTTGTTGACAGGGCGAACACTGAAGCTTTCTTT.

This chain connects TRBV7-3 to TRBJ2-7; no firm D call. Looked up from germline, CDR1 is SGHTA and CDR2 is FQGTGA. The CDR3 is 14 residues long. Trimming removed 1 base from V and 2 bases from J, with 9 bases in between. This chain's CDR3 is CASSLKVRPYEQYF. The DNA of the CDR3 is TGTGCCAGCAGCTTAAAGGTGAGGCCCTACGAGCAGTACTTC.

The J gene is TRBJ1-1, the V gene TRBV5-6; D call uncertain. Trimming removed 1 base from V and 4 bases from J, with 11 bases in between. The germline CDR1 and CDR2 sequences are SGHDT and YYEEEE. The CDR3 extends over 14 amino acids. CDR3 nucleotide sequence: TGTGCCAGCAGCTTGATCACTTCGCCCACTGAAGCTTTCTTT. It is translated as CASSLITSPTEAFF. Looking up the rest from reference TRBV5-6 and TRBJ1-1 gives the full variable domain: DAGVTQSPTHLIKTRGQQVTLRCSPKSGHDTVSWYQQALGQGPQFIFQYYEEEERQRGNFPDRFSGHQFPNYSSELNVNALLLGDSALYLCASSLITSPTEAFFGQGTRLTVV.

V and J are TRBV7-2 and TRBJ2-1; 11 bases fit TRBD2. Germline CDR1 and CDR2: SGHTA and FQGNSA. CDR3 size: 15 residues. V shed 5 bases and J 5 bases; nucleotides not matched to a gene: 5. CDR3 DNA: TGTGCCAGCAGCCGGACTAGCGGGTATAACAATGAGCAGTTCTTC. Protein product: CASSRTSGYNNEQFF.

The chain recombines TRBV24-1 with TRBJ1-3; D is possibly TRBD1 (5 bases). CDR1 is KGHDR, CDR2 SFDVKD, per germline. The CDR3 runs to 14 residues. Trimming pared 9 bases from V and 5 bases from J, leaving 16 bases between. The CDR3 sequence is CATPSGDGRNTIYF. The CDR3 DNA reads as TGTGCCACCCCCTCGGGGGATGGTAGAAACACCATATATTTT.

The chain recombines TRBV7-8 with TRBJ2-3; 9 bases are a match to TRBD2. This CDR3 contains 14 residues. Germline-derived CDR1 and CDR2 are SGHVS and FQNEAQ. Trimming took 2 bases from V and 9 from J; bases not matched to a gene: 6. The CDR3 protein is CASSLQREAKTQYF. CDR3 in DNA: TGTGCCAGCAGCTTACAGCGGGAGGCGAAAACGCAGTATTTT. Together with reference TRBV7-8 and TRBJ2-3, the CDR3 gives the full variable domain: GAGVSQSPRYKVAKRGQDVALRCDPISGHVSLFWYQQALGQGPEFLTYFQNEAQLDKSGLPSDRFFAERPEGSVSTLKIQRTQQEDSAVYLCASSLQREAKTQYFGPGTRLTVL.

V gene TRBV7-2 combines with J gene TRBJ2-7; 9 bases fit TRBD2. The CDR3 contains 15 residues. Germline V CDR1 and CDR2: SGHTA, FQGNSA. After removal of 6 bases from V and 1 base from J, the junction contained 7 bases not matched to a gene. DNA for the CDR3: TGTGCCAGCAGTATTAGCGGGAGAGGGTCCTACGAGCAGTACTTC. This gives the protein CASSISGRGSYEQYF.

This chain links TRBV5-6 with TRBJ2-7; D uncertain. Germline V gene data show CDR1 as SGHDT and CDR2 as YYEEEE. This CDR3 is built from 16 residues. V dropped 4 bases and J dropped 6 bases, with 23 bases sitting between them. The CDR3 DNA reads as TGTGCCAGCAGCGTCGTAATTAGTTACCCGGGTCGCGAGCAGTACTTC. This gives the protein CASSVVISYPGREQYF.